This T cell receptor beta chain came from a study of T cell repertoires in cytomegalovirus infection. Overall study: CMV epitopes used comprised recently identified HLA-C-restricted ones and well-studied HLA-B-restricted ones. Study results and caveats: Across the ex vivo response, the dominant clonotypes were HLA-C-restricted CMV-specific TCR beta clonotypes. Summed frequency of shared TCR beta families picked out CMV carriers who also had the relevant HLA.

V was trimmed by 4 bases and J by 0 bases, leaving 10 bases between them. The CDR3 consists of 14 residues. Germline-derived CDR1 and CDR2 are MNHNS and SASEGT. Each CDR3 protein is one row after TCRdb ran MiXCR on the reads. In the table there are some 940,000 distinct CDR3 sequences, roughly 31% of which are singletons. This clonotype was seen ten or more times. No antigen is known for it. Material: cultured CD8+ T cells from PBMCs, obtained from culture after CMV antigen stimulation. The chain couples TRBV6-1 to TRBJ2-7; D unclear. This receptor was obtained from a human donor in good health (CMV status not recorded). Some clones in this sample may be carry-over from other donors' samples. The CDR3 spells CASSADGGSYEQYF. The CDR3 region has the DNA TGTGCCAGCAGTGCCGACGGCGGCTCCTACGAGCAGTACTTC.